This entry lists 5 T cell receptor beta chains sequenced from one sample in a study of shared clonotypes between healthy human individuals. Clones were sequenced by immunoSEQ multiplex PCR, and TCRdb holds only the in-frame ones, with some missing. In the table there are roughly 2 million clones, 85% to 95% of which are singletons. Sequencing was performed on naive CD4+ T cells sorted from blood. This sample's subset: CD45RA+ positively selected. The receptors derive from a man aged 18 to 30 in good health.

The chain employs TRBV5-6 and TRBJ2-7; D possibly corresponds to TRBD1 (6 bases). V lost 4 bases and J 3 bases, leaving 8 bases between the germline ends. Germline CDR1 reads SGHDT; CDR2 reads YYEEEE. The CDR3 consists of 12 residues. The CDR3 here is CASSRDNYEQYF. CDR3 DNA sequence: TGTGCCAGCAGCAGGGACAACTACGAGCAGTACTTC.

V gene TRBV10-1 combines with J gene TRBJ2-7; D tentatively reads TRBD1 or TRBD2 (5 bases each). CDR1 is WNHNN and CDR2 is SYGVQD in the germline V gene (reference sequence). V lost 6 bases and J 2 bases, leaving 26 bases between the germline ends. The CDR3 is 18 amino acids. CDR3 protein: CASSRAGGRKGIAYEQYF. DNA for the CDR3: TGCGCCAGCAGCCGAGCCGGTGGGAGAAAGGGGATCGCCTACGAGCAGTACTTC.

In nucleotides, the CDR3 is TGTGCCAGCAGCCACGCGAATCAGGGGCCTACTAATGAAAAACTGTTTTTT. Residues: CASSHANQGPTNEKLFF. The chain uses TRBV5-4 and TRBJ1-4; possible D gene TRBD1, 6 bases. The germline V and J ends were trimmed by 4 bases and 2 bases, with 18 bases remaining between them. The germline gives CDR1 SGHNT, CDR2 YYREEE (reference sequence). The CDR3 totals 17 residues.

The DNA for the CDR3 is TGCGCCAGCAGTCCCTTGATAGCGGGGGGCACAGATACGCAGTATTTT. Protein sequence: CASSPLIAGGTDTQYF. This chain uses TRBV10-1 with TRBJ2-3; TRBD2 agrees at 9 bases. The V segment lost 5 bases and the J segment 1 base; nucleotides outside the gene matches: 7. The CDR3 contains 16 residues. In germline, CDR1 is WNHNN, CDR2 SYGVQD (reference sequence).

Regarding this clone: Other DNA sequences in the same sample also yield this CDR3. CDR3 amino acids: CASSLDGLNTEAFF. The CDR3, as DNA: TGTGCCAGCAGCCTAGACGGCCTGAACACTGAAGCTTTCTTT. V gene TRBV7-9 combines with J gene TRBJ1-1; D is ambiguous. The CDR3 extends over 14 amino acids. CDR1 SEHNR and CDR2 FQNEAQ come from the germline V gene (reference sequence). V was clipped by 5 bases and J by 0 bases, with 10 bases between them.